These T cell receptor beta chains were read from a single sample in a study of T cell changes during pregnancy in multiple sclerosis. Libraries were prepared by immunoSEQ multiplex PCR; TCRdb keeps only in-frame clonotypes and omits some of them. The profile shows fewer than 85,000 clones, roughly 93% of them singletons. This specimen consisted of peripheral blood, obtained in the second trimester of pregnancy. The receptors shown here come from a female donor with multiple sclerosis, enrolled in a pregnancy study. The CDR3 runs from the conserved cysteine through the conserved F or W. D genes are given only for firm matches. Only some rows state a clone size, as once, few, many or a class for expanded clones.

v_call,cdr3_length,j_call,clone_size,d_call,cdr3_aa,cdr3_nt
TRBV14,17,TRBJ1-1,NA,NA,CASSQVRGGRANTEAFF,TGTGCCAGCAGCCAAGTCCGGGGGGGTCGGGCGAACACTGAAGCTTTCTTT
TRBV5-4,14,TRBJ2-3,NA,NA,CASSFISGTDTQYF,TGTGCCAGCAGCTTCATTAGCGGCACAGATACGCAGTATTTT
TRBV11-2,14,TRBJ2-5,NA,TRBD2,CASSRSGTKETQYF,TGTGCCAGCAGCCGCAGCGGGACCAAAGAGACCCAGTACTTC
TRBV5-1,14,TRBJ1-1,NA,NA,CASSLGQGGSEAFF,TGCGCCAGCAGCTTGGGGCAGGGTGGCTCTGAAGCTTTCTTT
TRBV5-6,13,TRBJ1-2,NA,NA,CASRSEARDGYTF,TGTGCCAGCAGATCAGAGGCTCGGGATGGCTACACCTTC
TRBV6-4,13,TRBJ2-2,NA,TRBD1,CASIYRGTGELFF,TGTGCCAGCATCTACAGGGGAACCGGGGAGCTGTTTTTT
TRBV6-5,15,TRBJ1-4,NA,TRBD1,CASSSRDSLSKILFF,TGTGCCAGCAGTTCTCGGGACAGCCTTTCGAAAATTCTGTTTTTT
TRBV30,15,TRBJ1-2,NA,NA,CAWDTVRQANYGYTF,TGTGCCTGGGACACAGTGCGTCAAGCTAACTATGGCTACACCTTC
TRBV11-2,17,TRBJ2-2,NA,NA,CASSLDYGPGVTGELFF,TGTGCCAGCAGCTTAGATTACGGTCCAGGGGTCACCGGGGAGCTGTTTTTT
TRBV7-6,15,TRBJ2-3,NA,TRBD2,CASSWTSGYTDTQYF,TGTGCCAGCAGCTGGACTAGCGGCTACACAGATACGCAGTATTTT
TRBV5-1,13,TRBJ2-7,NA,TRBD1,CASSGRDRDEQYF,TGCGCCAGCAGCGGAAGGGACAGGGACGAGCAGTACTTC
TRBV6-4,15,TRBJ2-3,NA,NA,CASSDSSGRKDTQYF,TGTGCCAGCAGTGACTCCAGCGGGCGTAAAGATACGCAGTATTTT
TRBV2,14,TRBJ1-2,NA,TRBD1,CASSPNRGIGGYTF,TGTGCCAGCAGTCCCAACAGGGGAATAGGTGGCTACACCTTC
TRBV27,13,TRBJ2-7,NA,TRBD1,CASGPGTAYEQYF,TGTGCCAGCGGCCCCGGGACAGCCTACGAGCAGTACTTC
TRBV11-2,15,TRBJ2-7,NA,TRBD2,CASSSSLAGVYEQYF,TGTGCCAGCAGCTCCTCCCTAGCGGGGGTGTACGAGCAGTACTTC
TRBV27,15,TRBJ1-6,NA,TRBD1,CASSLGTGGNSPLHF,TGTGCCAGCAGTTTAGGGACAGGGGGGAATTCACCCCTCCACTTT
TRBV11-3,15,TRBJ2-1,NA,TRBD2,CASSFGSGSRDEQFF,TGTGCCAGCAGCTTCGGGAGCGGGAGTAGGGATGAGCAGTTCTTC
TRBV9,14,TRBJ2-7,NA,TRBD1,CASSEGTGVYEQYF,TGTGCCAGCAGCGAGGGGACAGGGGTCTACGAGCAGTACTTC
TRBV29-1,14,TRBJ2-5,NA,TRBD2,CSVEGLAVQETQYF,TGCAGCGTTGAGGGGCTAGCGGTCCAAGAGACCCAGTACTTC
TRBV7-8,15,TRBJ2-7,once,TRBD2,CASSLGMAGDYEQYF,TGTGCCAGCAGCTTAGGTATGGCGGGGGACTACGAGCAGTACTTC
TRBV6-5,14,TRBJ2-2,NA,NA,CASSNYINTGELFF,TGTGCCAGCAGTAACTACATTAACACCGGGGAGCTGTTTTTT
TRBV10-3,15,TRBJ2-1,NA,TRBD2,CAISEIAGPYNEQFF,TGTGCCATCAGTGAGATAGCGGGGCCCTACAATGAGCAGTTCTTC
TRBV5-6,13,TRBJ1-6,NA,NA,CASSEGTNSPLHF,TGTGCCAGCAGCGAAGGGACAAATTCACCCCTCCACTTT
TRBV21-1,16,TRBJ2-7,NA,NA,CASSKDLRQGEYEQYF,TGTGCCAGCAGCAAAGACTTGCGACAGGGGGAATACGAGCAGTACTTC
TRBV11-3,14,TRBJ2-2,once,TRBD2,CASSKGLGGGELFF,TGTGCCAGCAGCAAGGGACTAGGTGGCGGGGAGCTGTTTTTT
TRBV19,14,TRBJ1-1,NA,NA,CASSMEALNTEAFF,TGTGCCAGTAGTATGGAGGCTCTGAACACTGAAGCTTTCTTT
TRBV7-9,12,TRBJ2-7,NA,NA,CASSSMNYEQYF,TGTGCCAGCAGTTCTATGAACTACGAGCAGTACTTC
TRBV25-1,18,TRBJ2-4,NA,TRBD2,CASSDHSGGALAKNIQYF,TGTGCCAGCAGTGACCACTCGGGGGGGGCTTTAGCCAAAAACATTCAGTACTTC
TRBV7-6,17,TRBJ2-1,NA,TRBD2,CASSTRGLAGGNNEQFF,TGTGCCAGCAGCACCCGGGGACTAGCGGGGGGCAACAATGAGCAGTTCTTC
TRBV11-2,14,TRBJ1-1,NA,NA,CASSSSTGNTEAFF,TGTGCCAGCAGCTCATCGACAGGAAACACTGAAGCTTTCTTT
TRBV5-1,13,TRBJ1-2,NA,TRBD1,CASSLGTAFGYTF,TGCGCCAGCAGCTTAGGGACAGCCTTTGGGTACACCTTC
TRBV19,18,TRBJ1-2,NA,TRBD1,CASSISLVGDRDDYGYTF,TGTGCCAGTAGTATTAGTCTGGTTGGGGACAGGGATGACTATGGCTACACCTTC
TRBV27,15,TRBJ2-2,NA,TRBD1,CASSSGTANTGELFF,TGTGCCAGCAGTTCCGGGACAGCGAACACCGGGGAGCTGTTTTTT
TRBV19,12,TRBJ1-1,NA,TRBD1,CASRDDRAEAFF,TGTGCCAGTAGAGACGACAGGGCTGAAGCTTTCTTT
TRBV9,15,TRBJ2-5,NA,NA,CASSPRGEREETQYF,TGTGCCAGCAGCCCCCGCGGGGAGAGAGAAGAGACCCAGTACTTC
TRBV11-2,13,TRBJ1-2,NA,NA,CASSGAVSYGYTF,TGTGCCAGCAGCGGAGCAGTTAGCTATGGCTACACCTTC
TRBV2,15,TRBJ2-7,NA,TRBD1,CASSGGTGDAYEQYF,TGTGCCAGCAGTGGGGGGACAGGTGATGCCTACGAGCAGTACTTC
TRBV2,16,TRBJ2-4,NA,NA,CASNPLPPEAKNIQYF,TGTGCCAGCAACCCCCTCCCTCCAGAAGCCAAAAACATTCAGTACTTC
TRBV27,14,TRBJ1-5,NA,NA,CASSPRTGNQPQHF,TGTGCCAGCAGTCCGAGGACAGGCAATCAGCCCCAGCATTTT
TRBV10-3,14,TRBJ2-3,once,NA,CAISESTGSDTQYF,TGTGCCATCAGTGAGTCGACAGGTTCAGATACGCAGTATTTT
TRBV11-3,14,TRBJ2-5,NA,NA,CASSPGLGEETQYF,TGTGCCAGCAGCCCAGGGCTAGGAGAAGAGACCCAGTACTTC
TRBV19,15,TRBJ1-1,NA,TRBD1,CASSITPGQGVLAFF,TGTGCCAGTAGTATTACCCCGGGACAGGGGGTGTTAGCTTTCTTT
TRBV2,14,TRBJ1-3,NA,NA,CASMGGSAGNTIYF,TGTGCCAGCATGGGGGGTTCGGCTGGAAACACCATATATTTT
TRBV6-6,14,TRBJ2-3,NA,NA,CASTFYAASDTQYF,TGTGCCAGCACCTTCTACGCGGCGTCAGATACGCAGTATTTT
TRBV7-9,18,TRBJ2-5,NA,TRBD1,CASSTPGQGPQLQETQYF,TGTGCCAGCAGCACACCGGGACAGGGGCCACAATTACAAGAGACCCAGTACTTC
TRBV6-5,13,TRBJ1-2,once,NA,CASSLKGVHGYTF,TGTGCCAGCAGTCTGAAGGGGGTACATGGCTACACCTTC
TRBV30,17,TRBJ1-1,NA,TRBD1,CAWSLSGTGAFNTEAFF,TGTGCCTGGAGTCTTTCCGGGACAGGGGCCTTTAACACTGAAGCTTTCTTT
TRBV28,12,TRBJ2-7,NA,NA,CASSFQNYEQYF,TGTGCCAGCAGTTTCCAGAACTACGAGCAGTACTTC
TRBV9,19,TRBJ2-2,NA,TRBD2,CASSPPGTSGGANTGELFF,TGTGCCAGCAGCCCCCCCGGGACTAGCGGGGGGGCGAACACCGGGGAGCTGTTTTTT
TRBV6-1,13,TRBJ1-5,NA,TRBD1,CASTEDRVQPQHF,TGTGCCAGCACCGAGGACAGGGTTCAGCCCCAGCATTTT
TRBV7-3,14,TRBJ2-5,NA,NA,CASSGGGFQETQYF,TGTGCCAGCAGCGGAGGCGGCTTCCAAGAGACCCAGTACTTC
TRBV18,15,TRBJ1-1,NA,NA,CASSSSQGEYTEAFF,TGTGCCAGCTCATCATCCCAGGGCGAGTACACTGAAGCTTTCTTT
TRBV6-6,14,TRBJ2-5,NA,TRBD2,CASIPSGGGETQYF,TGTGCCAGCATCCCCTCGGGGGGTGGGGAGACCCAGTACTTC
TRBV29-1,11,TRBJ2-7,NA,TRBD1,CSAGQDYEQYF,TGCAGCGCTGGACAGGACTACGAGCAGTACTTC
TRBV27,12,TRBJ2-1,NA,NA,CAIPGHTNEQFF,TGTGCCATCCCGGGACATACTAATGAGCAGTTCTTC
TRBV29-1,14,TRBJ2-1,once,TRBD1,CSVLGQGSYNEQFF,TGCAGCGTGCTGGGACAGGGGTCCTACAATGAGCAGTTCTTC
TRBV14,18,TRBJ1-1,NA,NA,CASSQGHFVGPGGTEAFF,TGTGCCAGCAGCCAAGGCCATTTTGTAGGCCCCGGGGGGACTGAAGCTTTCTTT